These 6 T cell receptor beta chains were sequenced from one sample in a study of OX40 agonist ivuxolimab in advanced cancers. Sequencing used immunoSEQ multiplex PCR; TCRdb keeps in-frame clones, though not all of them. This sample has roughly 61,000 clones; 82% occur once, and the top ten carry roughly 0.47%. The specimen comprised CD4+ or CD8+ T cells sorted from blood, sampled in a trial of the OX40 agonist ivuxolimab. These receptors were obtained from an adult with an advanced solid tumor such as melanoma, head and neck, liver or kidney cancer.

The V gene is TRBV19, the J gene TRBJ2-3, with D unclear. V lost 7 bases and J lost 2, with 10 bases in between. There are 13 residues in the CDR3. Germline assignment: CDR1 LNHDA and CDR2 SQIVND (reference sequence). The CDR3 DNA is TGTGCCAGTATGGAGTACTCCACAGATACGCAGTATTTT. Its protein product is CASMEYSTDTQYF.

V usage is TRBV5-1 and J usage is TRBJ1-1; TRBD1 agrees at 9 bases. V shed 4 bases, J shed 1 base, and the junction held 8 bases outside the gene matches. The CDR3 spans 16 residues. The V gene's germline CDR1 is SGHRS and CDR2 YFSETQ. As DNA, the CDR3 is TGCGCCAGCAGCGGACAGGGGCTCCGAAGGAACACTGAAGCTTTCTTT. It translates to CASSGQGLRRNTEAFF. The variable domain in full, with the rest retrieved from reference TRBV5-1 and TRBJ1-1, is KAGVTQTPRYLIKTRGQQVTLSCSPISGHRSVSWYQQTPGQGLQFLFEYFSETQRNKGNFPGRFSGRQFSNSRSEMNVSTLELGDSALYLCASSGQGLRRNTEAFFGQGTRLTVV.

This clone appeared a single time. This sequence joins TRBV30 and TRBJ2-2; D is possibly TRBD2 (6 bases). CDR1 GTSNPN and CDR2 SVGIG come from the germline V gene (reference sequence). The CDR3 runs to 15 residues. Trimming took off 0 bases at V and 3 bases at J, with 11 bases between the two ends. CDR3 in DNA: TGTGCCTGGAGTGTTGGGGGGAGCGACACCGGGGAGCTGTTTTTT. Its translation: CAWSVGGSDTGELFF.

In its sample, this clone was seen a few times. The rearrangement links TRBV6-4 to TRBJ2-2; 8 positions match TRBD2. J was trimmed by 1 base and V by 10 bases; bases with no gene match: 5. The CDR3 spans 14 residues. Germline V gene lookup returns CDR1 MRHNA and CDR2 SNTAGT. The CDR3 loop reads CATRTSLNTGELFF. For the CDR3, the DNA is TGTGCCACCCGGACTAGCTTGAACACCGGGGAGCTGTTTTTT.

The chain uses TRBV7-2 and TRBJ1-2; the D is unclear. The length of the CDR3 is 12 residues. Germline loops: CDR1 SGHTA, CDR2 FQGNSA. Trimming pared 1 base from V and 7 bases from J, leaving 7 bases between. CDR3 loop: CASSLDAPGYTF. For the CDR3, the DNA is TGTGCCAGCAGCTTAGATGCCCCTGGCTACACCTTC.

The CDR3 nucleotides are TGCGCCAGCAGCCTTAGCGCTTCATCGGGAGCCGGGGAGCTGTTTTTT. Its protein product is CASSLSASSGAGELFF. The chain uses TRBV5-1 and TRBJ2-2, with D perhaps TRBD2 (6 bases). CDR1 and CDR2 (germline): SGHRS, YFSETQ. The CDR3 totals 16 residues. The V end lost 4 bases, the J end lost 6 bases, and 19 bases lay between the germline ends.